These 25 T cell receptor beta chains were sequenced from one sample in a study of blood T cell repertoires in COVID-19. TCRdb's copy holds only in-frame clones and misses some; the assay was immunoSEQ multiplex PCR. This table holds 320,000 or so clones, 85% found once. What was sequenced was PBMCs or T cells enriched from blood (not recorded which). The receptors derive from a young woman who had been exposed to COVID-19.

The J gene is TRBJ1-1, the V gene TRBV6-6; TRBD1 is a possible D gene (5 bases). Trimming pared 4 bases from V and 9 bases from J, leaving 18 bases between. The CDR3 runs to 14 residues. CDR1 is MNHNY, CDR2 SVGAGI, per germline (reference sequence). The CDR3 bases are TGTGCCAGCAGTTCGAGGTTCGACAGCTTAAAAGCTTTCTTT. It specifies CASSSRFDSLKAFF.

V and J are TRBV7-9 and TRBJ2-2, with D possibly TRBD2 on 5 matching bases. Germline lookup yields CDR1 SEHNR and CDR2 FQNEAQ (reference sequence). With 7 bases removed from V and 6 bases from J, the gap between germline ends came to 9 bases. This CDR3 spans 12 amino acids. The CDR3: CASTTSPGELFF. The DNA for the CDR3 is TGTGCCAGCACAACTAGTCCCGGGGAGCTGTTTTTT. Drawing the rest from reference TRBV7-9 and TRBJ2-2, the complete variable domain is DTGVSQNPRHKITKRGQNVTFRCDPISEHNRLYWYRQTLGQGPEFLTYFQNEAQLEKSRLLSDRFSAERPKGSFSTLEIQRTEQGDSAMYLCASTTSPGELFFGEGSRLTVL.

This chain connects TRBV28 to TRBJ1-3; the D gene is possibly TRBD1 (5 bases). The V and J ends lost 3 bases and 4 bases respectively, with 10 bases between them. The CDR3 sequence is 14 residues long. Germline V gene data show CDR1 as MDHEN and CDR2 as SYDVKM. This CDR3 is CASSFGTRGNTIYF. The CDR3 DNA reads TGTGCCAGCAGTTTCGGGACTCGGGGAAACACCATATATTTT.

The V and J genes are TRBV6-6 and TRBJ2-5; weak D call: TRBD2 (5 bases). V gave up 7 bases and J gave up 5 bases, with 17 bases separating them. The germline V gene encodes CDR1 MNHNY and CDR2 SVGAGI (reference sequence). This CDR3 is 14 amino acids long. The CDR3 region is CASTWTAYGETQYF. The CDR3 region has the DNA TGTGCCAGCACCTGGACTGCGTATGGGGAGACCCAGTACTTC.

The chain combines TRBV7-6 with TRBJ1-1, with TRBD1 as a possible D gene (6 bases). CDR1 SGHVS and CDR2 FNYEAQ come from the germline V gene. The CDR3 is 11 amino acids. Trimming stripped 4 bases from V and 11 bases from J, with 11 bases between. The CDR3 region is CASSSDSKAFF. The DNA of the CDR3 is TGTGCCAGCAGCTCGGACAGTAAGGCTTTCTTT.

This chain links TRBV2 with TRBJ1-1, with D possibly matching TRBD1 (5 bases). The CDR3 runs to 17 residues. Germline CDR1 and CDR2: SNHLY and FYNNEI. V was cut by 8 bases and J by 4 bases, with 26 bases left in between. The CDR3 loop is CASSPRGVIGWATEAFF. The DNA of the CDR3 is TGTGCCAGCTCCCCTCGGGGGGTTATTGGGTGGGCCACTGAAGCTTTCTTT.

The chain links TRBV5-4 to TRBJ1-2; D call uncertain. Per the germline V gene, CDR1 is SGHNT and CDR2 is YYREEE (reference sequence). Trimming took off 1 base at V and 2 bases at J, with 6 bases between the two ends. The CDR3 consists of 13 residues. The DNA for the CDR3 is TGTGCCAGCAGCTTGAGCGCAAACTATGGCTACACCTTC. It yields the protein CASSLSANYGYTF.

CDR3 nucleotides: TGTGCCAGCACCATCCGCAGGGGAGCGTCCTACGAGCAGTACTTC. Residues: CASTIRRGASYEQYF. This chain links TRBV28 with TRBJ2-7; weak D call: TRBD1 (6 bases). CDR1 is MDHEN and CDR2 is SYDVKM in the germline V gene. CDR3 size: 15 residues. V was clipped by 7 bases and J by 1 base, with 17 bases between them.

This chain joins TRBV27 and TRBJ1-5, with 9 positions matching TRBD1. Germline CDR1 MNHEY, CDR2 SMNVEV (reference sequence). The CDR3 has 15 residues. The ends lost 1 base at V and 6 bases at J; junction bases unmatched: 4. In nucleotides, the CDR3 is TGTGCCAGCAGTTTATTCGCGGGACAGGGTCAGCCCCAGCATTTT. Translated, it gives CASSLFAGQGQPQHF.

Only a few counts were recorded for this clone. V and J are TRBV18 and TRBJ1-1; 9 bases fit TRBD1. V gave up 3 bases and J gave up 0 bases; unmatched junction bases: 8. Germline lookup yields CDR1 KGHSH and CDR2 LQKENI. The CDR3 has 17 residues. CDR3 sequence (DNA): TGTGCCAGCTCACCGACAGGGGGTACCAAAATGAACACTGAAGCTTTCTTT. This encodes CASSPTGGTKMNTEAFF.

This sequence joins TRBV9 and TRBJ1-4; D is unclear. There are 16 residues in the CDR3. Deletions cut 4 bases from V and 7 bases from J, with 20 bases between. CDR1 is SGDLS and CDR2 is YYNGEE in the germline V gene. CDR3 sequence (DNA): TGTGCCAGCAGCCCCAGACGAGGGATTCTAGGTGAAAAACTGTTTTTT. This gives the protein CASSPRRGILGEKLFF.

This clone appeared a single time. The chain carries TRBV10-3 and TRBJ2-7, with TRBD1 as a possible D gene (6 bases). The ends were cut back, 4 bases at V and 2 bases at J, with 9 bases in the middle. Germline V gene lookup returns CDR1 ENHRY and CDR2 SYGVKD. The CDR3 has 13 amino acids. The CDR3 DNA is TGTGCCATCAGTGCGACAGGAGCCTACGAGCAGTACTTC. Its translation: CAISATGAYEQYF.

This sequence joins TRBV7-9 and TRBJ1-1, with 8 bases identical to TRBD1. Losses at the gene ends were 3 bases for V and 4 bases for J; bases not matched to a gene: 10. The CDR3 runs to 16 residues. Germline CDR1 and CDR2: SEHNR and FQNEAQ (reference sequence). This CDR3 reads CASSFPLTGGATEAFF. CDR3 nucleotide sequence: TGTGCCAGCAGCTTCCCCTTAACAGGGGGTGCCACTGAAGCTTTCTTT.

In its sample, this clone was seen once. The genes are TRBV15 and TRBJ1-3; 9 nucleotides match TRBD1. Trimming took 7 bases from V and 2 from J; bases not matched to a gene: 9. This CDR3 is 16 amino acids long. Per the germline V gene, CDR1 is LNHNV and CDR2 is YYDKDF (reference sequence). Written as DNA, the CDR3 is TGTGCCACCACCACGTCGAGGACAGGGGCTGGAAACACCATATATTTT. As protein: CATTTSRTGAGNTIYF.

V and J are TRBV18 and TRBJ2-2, with D tentatively TRBD1 (6 bases). The CDR3 extends over 15 amino acids. Germline values: CDR1 KGHSH, CDR2 LQKENI. V gave up 1 base and J gave up 0 bases, with 6 bases separating them. This CDR3 is CASSPQGANTGELFF. The CDR3 nucleotides are TGTGCCAGCTCACCACAGGGGGCGAACACCGGGGAGCTGTTTTTT.

This clone was observed a single time. The chain combines TRBV4-1 with TRBJ1-1; D ambiguous. Trimming removed 2 bases from V and 4 bases from J, with 11 bases in between. Germline CDR1 and CDR2: MGHRA and YSYEKL. The CDR3 runs 14 residues. This CDR3 reads CASSQPVPGTEAFF. The CDR3 nucleotides read TGCGCCAGCAGCCAACCCGTACCAGGCACTGAAGCTTTCTTT.

The gene calls are TRBV7-2 and TRBJ2-2; D perhaps matches TRBD1 (7 bases). Per the germline V gene, CDR1 is SGHTA and CDR2 is FQGNSA. V lost 3 bases, J lost 4 bases, and 9 bases lay in between. The CDR3 is 14 amino acids. CDR3 in DNA: TGTGCCAGCAGCTTTCAGGGGGGCACCGGGGAGCTGTTTTTT. This translates into CASSFQGGTGELFF.

Regarding this clone: In the same sample, other DNA sequences code for this CDR3. The J gene is TRBJ2-3, the V gene TRBV3-1 (or the pseudogene TRBV3-2); 8 bases are shared with TRBD2. Germline trimming cut 1 base from V and 5 bases from J; bases unmatched to any gene: 5. The CDR3 is 15 amino acids. Per germline, CDR1 LGHDT and CDR2 YNNKEL (reference sequence). The CDR3 sequence is CASSQAGGPRDTQYF. The CDR3 DNA is TGTGCCAGCAGCCAAGCGGGGGGGCCCAGAGATACGCAGTATTTT.

V gene TRBV25-1 combines with J gene TRBJ1-4, with 8 nucleotides matching TRBD1. Germline CDR1 reads MGHDK; CDR2 reads SYGVNS. J was trimmed by 8 bases and V by 0 bases; bases with no gene match: 8. The CDR3 is made up of 16 amino acids. CDR3 nucleotides: TGTGCCAGCAGTGAATATGAGACAGGGGAACGGGAAAAACTGTTTTTT. Protein: CASSEYETGEREKLFF.

This chain joins TRBV3-1 (or the pseudogene TRBV3-2) and TRBJ2-3; TRBD2 aligns across 10 bases. CDR1 is LGHDT, CDR2 YNNKEL, per germline (reference sequence). V shed 1 base and J 1 base; nucleotides not matched to a gene: 2. The CDR3 runs to 16 residues. CDR3 DNA sequence: TGTGCCAGCAGCCAAGCTAGCGGGAGTGGCACAGATACGCAGTATTTT. Its translation: CASSQASGSGTDTQYF.

The chain employs TRBV2 and TRBJ2-2; no clear D gene. Germline V gene sequence: CDR1 SNHLY, CDR2 FYNNEI. Trimming shortened V by 6 bases and J by 5 bases, and 7 bases separated the two germline ends. This CDR3 spans 12 amino acids. The CDR3 nucleotides read TGTGCCAGCAGCGGAGAAACCGGGGAGCTGTTTTTT. Amino acids: CASSGETGELFF.

Only a few counts were recorded for this clone. The chain is built from TRBV7-2 and TRBJ1-2; 7 bases fit TRBD1. V shed 4 bases and J 6 bases; nucleotides not matched to a gene: 8. The CDR3 extends over 14 amino acids. Germline values: CDR1 SGHTA, CDR2 FQGNSA. The chain's CDR3 is CASSSRGVGNGYTF. Written as DNA, the CDR3 is TGTGCCAGCAGCTCCAGGGGGGTCGGGAATGGCTACACCTTC.

J is TRBJ1-6 and V is TRBV6-4; no definite D call. The CDR3 has 13 amino acids. CDR1 and CDR2 from the germline V gene are MRHNA and SNTAGT. The CDR3 nucleotides are TGTGCGACACGAAGCTCCTATAATTCACCCCTCCACTTT. This gives the protein CATRSSYNSPLHF.

The chain joins TRBV19 to TRBJ1-4; D remains ambiguous. Germline V gene data show CDR1 as LNHDA and CDR2 as SQIVND (reference sequence). V dropped 5 bases and J dropped 8 bases, with 12 bases sitting between them. CDR3 length equals 13 residues. The CDR3 loop is CASSLVISEKLFF. The CDR3 DNA sequence: TGTGCCAGTAGTCTCGTAATTTCGGAAAAACTGTTTTTT.

The chain couples TRBV7-6 to TRBJ2-7, with a possible D match to TRBD2 (5 bases). V was pared by 1 base and J by 2 bases, with 12 bases between. The germline V gene encodes CDR1 SGHVS and CDR2 FNYEAQ. The CDR3 runs 15 residues. CDR3 coding DNA: TGTGCCAGCAGCTTAGACGTAGGACTTACCTACGAGCAGTACTTC. Its translation is CASSLDVGLTYEQYF. Using reference TRBV7-6 and TRBJ2-7 for the parts outside the CDR3, the full variable domain is GAGVSQSPRYKVTKRGQDVALRCDPISGHVSLYWYRQALGQGPEFLTYFNYEAQQDKSGLPNDRFSAERPEGSISTLTIQRTEQRDSAMYRCASSLDVGLTYEQYFGPGTRLTVT.